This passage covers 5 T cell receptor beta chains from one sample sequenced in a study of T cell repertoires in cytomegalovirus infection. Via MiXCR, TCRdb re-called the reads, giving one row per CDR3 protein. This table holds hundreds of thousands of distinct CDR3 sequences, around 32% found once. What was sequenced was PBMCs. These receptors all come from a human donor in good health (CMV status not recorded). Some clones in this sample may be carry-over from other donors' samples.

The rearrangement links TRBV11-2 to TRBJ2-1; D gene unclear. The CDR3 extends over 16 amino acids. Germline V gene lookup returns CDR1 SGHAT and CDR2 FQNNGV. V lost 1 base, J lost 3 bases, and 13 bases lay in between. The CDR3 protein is CASSLGLSANYNEQFF. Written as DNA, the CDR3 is TGTGCCAGCAGCTTAGGTCTGAGCGCCAACTACAATGAGCAGTTCTTC.

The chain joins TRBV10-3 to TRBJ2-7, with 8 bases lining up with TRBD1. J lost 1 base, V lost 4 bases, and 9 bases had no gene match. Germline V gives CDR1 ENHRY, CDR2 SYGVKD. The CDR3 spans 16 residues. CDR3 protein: CAISASLQGVSYEQYF. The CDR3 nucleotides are TGTGCCATCAGTGCGTCGCTACAGGGGGTTTCCTACGAGCAGTACTTC.

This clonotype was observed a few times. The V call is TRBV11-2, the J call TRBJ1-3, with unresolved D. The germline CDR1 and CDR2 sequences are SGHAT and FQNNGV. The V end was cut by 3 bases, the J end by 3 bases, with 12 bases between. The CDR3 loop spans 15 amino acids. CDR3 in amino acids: CASSFAGPGGNTIYF. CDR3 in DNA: TGTGCCAGCAGCTTTGCCGGCCCGGGTGGAAACACCATATATTTT.

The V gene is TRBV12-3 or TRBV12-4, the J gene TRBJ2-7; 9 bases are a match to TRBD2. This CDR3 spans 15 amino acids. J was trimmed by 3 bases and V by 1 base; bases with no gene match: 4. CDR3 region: CASSLELAGDYEQYF. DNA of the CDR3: TGTGCCAGCAGTTTAGAGTTAGCGGGGGACTACGAGCAGTACTTC.

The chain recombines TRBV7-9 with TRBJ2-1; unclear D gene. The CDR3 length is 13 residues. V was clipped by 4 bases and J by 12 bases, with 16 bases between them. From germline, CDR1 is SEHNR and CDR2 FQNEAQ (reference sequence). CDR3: CASSWPVGIAQFF. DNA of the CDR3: TGTGCCAGCAGCTGGCCAGTGGGAATTGCGCAGTTCTTC.